What follows is one T cell receptor beta chain and its context. The data were taken from a study of blood T cell repertoires in COVID-19. Measured with immunoSEQ multiplex PCR; TCRdb has only the in-frame clones, and not every one. The sample carries 280,000 or so clones, around 90% recorded once. The V gene end was trimmed by 7 bases and the J gene end by 0 bases; junction bases not matched to a gene: 12. Per germline, CDR1 GTSNPN and CDR2 SVGIG (reference sequence). This CDR3 contains 16 residues. The specimen was PBMCs or T cells enriched from blood (not recorded which). The chain couples TRBV30 to TRBJ2-1, with 7 bases that match TRBD2. The sequence was collected from a woman between 18 and 30 years old with acute COVID-19. CDR3 loop: CASRTRPSSSYNEQFF. CDR3 in DNA: TGTGCCTCGAGGACTAGGCCCTCCAGCTCCTACAATGAGCAGTTCTTC.